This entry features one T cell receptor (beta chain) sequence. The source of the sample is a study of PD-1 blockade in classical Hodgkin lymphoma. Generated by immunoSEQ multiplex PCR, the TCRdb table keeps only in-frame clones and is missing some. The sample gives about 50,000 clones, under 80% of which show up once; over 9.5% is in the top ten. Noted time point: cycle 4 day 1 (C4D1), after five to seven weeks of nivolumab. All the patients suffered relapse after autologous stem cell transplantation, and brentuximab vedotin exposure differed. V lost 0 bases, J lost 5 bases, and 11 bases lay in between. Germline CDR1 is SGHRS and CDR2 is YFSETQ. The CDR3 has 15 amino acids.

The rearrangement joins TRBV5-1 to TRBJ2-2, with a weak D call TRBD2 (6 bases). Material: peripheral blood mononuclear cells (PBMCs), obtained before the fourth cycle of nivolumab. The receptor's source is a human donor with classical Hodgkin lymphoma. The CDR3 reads CASSLAEAGTGELFF. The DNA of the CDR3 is TGCGCCAGCAGCTTGGCTGAGGCGGGGACCGGGGAGCTGTTTTTT.